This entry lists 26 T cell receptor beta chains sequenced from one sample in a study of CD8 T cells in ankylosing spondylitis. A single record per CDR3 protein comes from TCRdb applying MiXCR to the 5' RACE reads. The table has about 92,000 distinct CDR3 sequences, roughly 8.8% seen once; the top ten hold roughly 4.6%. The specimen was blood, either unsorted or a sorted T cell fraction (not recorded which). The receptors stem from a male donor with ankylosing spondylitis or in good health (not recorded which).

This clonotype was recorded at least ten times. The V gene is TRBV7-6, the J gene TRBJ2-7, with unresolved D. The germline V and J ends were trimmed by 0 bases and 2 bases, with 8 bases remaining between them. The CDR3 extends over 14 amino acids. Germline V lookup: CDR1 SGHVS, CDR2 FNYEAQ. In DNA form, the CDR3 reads TGTGCCAGCAGCTTAGCACCATCAACCTACGAGCAGTACTTC. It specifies CASSLAPSTYEQYF.

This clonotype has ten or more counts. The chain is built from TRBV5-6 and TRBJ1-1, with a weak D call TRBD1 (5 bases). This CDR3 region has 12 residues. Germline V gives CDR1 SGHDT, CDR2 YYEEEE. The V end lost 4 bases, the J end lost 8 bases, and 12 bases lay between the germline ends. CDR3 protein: CASSLGHAEAFF. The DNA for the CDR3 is TGTGCCAGCAGCCTTGGACACGCCGAAGCTTTCTTT. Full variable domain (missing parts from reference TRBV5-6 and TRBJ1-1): DAGVTQSPTHLIKTRGQQVTLRCSPKSGHDTVSWYQQALGQGPQFIFQYYEEEERQRGNFPDRFSGHQFPNYSSELNVNALLLGDSALYLCASSLGHAEAFFGQGTRLTVV.

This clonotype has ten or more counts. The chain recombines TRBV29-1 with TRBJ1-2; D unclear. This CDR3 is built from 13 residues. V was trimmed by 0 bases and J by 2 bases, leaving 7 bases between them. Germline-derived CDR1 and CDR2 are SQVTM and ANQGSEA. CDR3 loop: CSVEDSSNYGYTF. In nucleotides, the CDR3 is TGCAGCGTTGAAGACAGCTCCAACTATGGCTACACCTTC.

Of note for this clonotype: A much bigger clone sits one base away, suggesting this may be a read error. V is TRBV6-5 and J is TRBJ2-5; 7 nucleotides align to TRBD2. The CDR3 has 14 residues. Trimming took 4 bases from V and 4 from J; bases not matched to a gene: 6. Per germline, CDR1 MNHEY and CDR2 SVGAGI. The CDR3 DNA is TGTGCCAGCAGTTGCTCGACTAGCAGAGAGACCCAGTACTTC. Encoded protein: CASSCSTSRETQYF.

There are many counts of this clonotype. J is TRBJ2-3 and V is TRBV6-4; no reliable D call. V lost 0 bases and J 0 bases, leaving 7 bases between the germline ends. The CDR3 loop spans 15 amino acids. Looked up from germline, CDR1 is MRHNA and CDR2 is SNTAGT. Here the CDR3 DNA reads TGTGCCAGCAGTGACTCAGTATCCAGCACAGATACGCAGTATTTT. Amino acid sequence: CASSDSVSSTDTQYF.

The CDR3 DNA follows: TGTGCCAGCAGCGACATACAGGGTCTCGAGCAGTACTTC. As protein: CASSDIQGLEQYF. The chain has TRBV11-2 and TRBJ2-7; a weak D match, TRBD1 (6 bases). The CDR3 loop spans 13 amino acids. Germline V gene sequence: CDR1 SGHAT, CDR2 FQNNGV. V shed 5 bases and J shed 6 bases, with 14 bases lying between them. Full variable domain (rest looked up from reference TRBV11-2 and TRBJ2-7): EAGVAQSPRYKIIEKRQSVAFWCNPISGHATLYWYQQILGQGPKLLIQFQNNGVVDDSQLPKDRFSAERLKGVDSTLKIQPAKLEDSAVYLCASSDIQGLEQYFGPGTRLTVT.

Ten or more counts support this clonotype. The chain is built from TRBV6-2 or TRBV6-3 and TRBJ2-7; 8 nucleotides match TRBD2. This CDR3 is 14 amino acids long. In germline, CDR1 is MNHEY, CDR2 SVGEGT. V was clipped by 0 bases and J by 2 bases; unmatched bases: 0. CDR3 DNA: TGTGCCAGCAGTTACTCAGCGGGAGCCTACGAGCAGTACTTC. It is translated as CASSYSAGAYEQYF.

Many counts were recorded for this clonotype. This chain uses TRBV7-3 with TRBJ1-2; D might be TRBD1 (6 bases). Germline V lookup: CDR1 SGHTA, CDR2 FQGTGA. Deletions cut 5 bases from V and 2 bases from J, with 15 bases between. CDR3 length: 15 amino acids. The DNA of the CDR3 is TGTGCCAGCAGCCCCTTCGGGGGGCGGAACTATGGCTACACCTTC. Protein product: CASSPFGGRNYGYTF.

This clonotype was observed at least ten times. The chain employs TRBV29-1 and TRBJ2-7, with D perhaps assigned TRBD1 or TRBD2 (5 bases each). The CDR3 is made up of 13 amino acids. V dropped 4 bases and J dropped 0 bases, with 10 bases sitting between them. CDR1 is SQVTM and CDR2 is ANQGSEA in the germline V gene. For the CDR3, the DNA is TGCAGCGTTGTGTGGGGGAGCTCCTACGAGCAGTACTTC. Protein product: CSVVWGSSYEQYF.

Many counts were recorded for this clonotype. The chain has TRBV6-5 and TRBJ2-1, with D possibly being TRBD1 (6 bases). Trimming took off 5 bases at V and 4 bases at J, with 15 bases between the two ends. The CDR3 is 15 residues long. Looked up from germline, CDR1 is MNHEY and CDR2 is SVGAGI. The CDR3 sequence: CASSLQGVGYNEQFF. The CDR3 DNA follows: TGTGCCAGCAGTCTACAGGGAGTGGGATACAATGAGCAGTTCTTC.

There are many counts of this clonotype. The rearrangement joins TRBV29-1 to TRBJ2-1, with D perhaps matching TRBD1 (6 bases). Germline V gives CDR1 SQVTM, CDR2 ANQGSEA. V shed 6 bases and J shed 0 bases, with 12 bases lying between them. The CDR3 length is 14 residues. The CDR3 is CSVPGQSSYNEQFF. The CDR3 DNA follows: TGCAGCGTACCGGGACAAAGCTCCTACAATGAGCAGTTCTTC.

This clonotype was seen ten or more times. The CDR3 DNA is TGTGCCAGCAGCTTATATGCAGGAATGAACACTGAAGCTTTCTTT. It yields the protein CASSLYAGMNTEAFF. The chain is built from TRBV7-8 and TRBJ1-1; no clear D. Germline-derived CDR1 and CDR2 are SGHVS and FQNEAQ. CDR3 length: 15 amino acids. With 2 bases removed from V and 0 bases from J, the gap between germline ends came to 10 bases.

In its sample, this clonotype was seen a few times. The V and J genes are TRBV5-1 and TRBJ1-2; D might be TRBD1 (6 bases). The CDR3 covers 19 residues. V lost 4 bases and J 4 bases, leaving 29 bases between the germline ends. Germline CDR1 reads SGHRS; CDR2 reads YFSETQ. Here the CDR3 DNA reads TGCGCCAGCAGCCGGATCGGTTCTGGAGAGAGCCAACAGGGCTATGGCTACACCTTC. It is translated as CASSRIGSGESQQGYGYTF.

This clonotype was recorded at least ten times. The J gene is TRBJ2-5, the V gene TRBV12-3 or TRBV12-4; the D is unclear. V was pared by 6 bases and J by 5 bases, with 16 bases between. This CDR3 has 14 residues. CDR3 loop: CASRPGPGWETQYF. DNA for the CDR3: TGTGCCAGCAGGCCCGGGCCCGGGTGGGAGACCCAGTACTTC.

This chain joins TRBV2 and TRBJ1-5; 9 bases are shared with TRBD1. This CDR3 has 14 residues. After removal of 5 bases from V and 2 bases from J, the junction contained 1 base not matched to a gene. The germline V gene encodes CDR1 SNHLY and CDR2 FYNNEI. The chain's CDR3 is CASSWTGGNQPQHF. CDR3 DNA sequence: TGTGCCAGCAGTTGGACAGGGGGCAATCAGCCCCAGCATTTT.

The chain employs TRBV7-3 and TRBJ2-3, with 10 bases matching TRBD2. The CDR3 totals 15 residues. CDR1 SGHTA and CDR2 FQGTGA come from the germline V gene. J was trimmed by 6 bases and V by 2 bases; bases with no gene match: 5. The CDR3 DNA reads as TGTGCCAGCAGCTTACTAGCGGGAGATTGGGATACGCAGTATTTT. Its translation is CASSLLAGDWDTQYF.

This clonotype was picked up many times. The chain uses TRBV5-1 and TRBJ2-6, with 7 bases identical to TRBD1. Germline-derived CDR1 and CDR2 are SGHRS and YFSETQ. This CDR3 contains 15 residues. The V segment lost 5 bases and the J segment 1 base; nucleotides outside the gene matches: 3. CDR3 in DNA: TGCGCCAGCAGGGCGACAGGGTCTGGGGCCAACGTCCTGACTTTC. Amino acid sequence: CASRATGSGANVLTF.

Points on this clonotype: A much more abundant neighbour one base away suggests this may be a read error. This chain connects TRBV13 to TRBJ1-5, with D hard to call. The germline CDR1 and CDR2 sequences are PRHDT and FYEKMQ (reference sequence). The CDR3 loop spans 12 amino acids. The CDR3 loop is CAGSLEGQPQHF. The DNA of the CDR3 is TGTGCCGGCAGCCTCGAAGGACAGCCCCAGCATTTT. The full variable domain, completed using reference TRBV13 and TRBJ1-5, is AAGVIQSPRHLIKEKRETATLKCYPIPRHDTVYWYQQGPGQDPQFLISFYEKMQSDKGSIPDRFSAQQFSDYHSELNMSSLELGDSALYFCAGSLEGQPQHFGDGTRLSIL.

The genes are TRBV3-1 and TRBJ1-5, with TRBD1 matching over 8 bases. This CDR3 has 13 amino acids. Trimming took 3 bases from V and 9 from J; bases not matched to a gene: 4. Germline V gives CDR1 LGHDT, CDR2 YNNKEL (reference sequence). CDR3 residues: CASSQGTGGPQHF. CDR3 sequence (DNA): TGTGCCAGCAGCCAGGGGACAGGAGGGCCCCAGCATTTT.

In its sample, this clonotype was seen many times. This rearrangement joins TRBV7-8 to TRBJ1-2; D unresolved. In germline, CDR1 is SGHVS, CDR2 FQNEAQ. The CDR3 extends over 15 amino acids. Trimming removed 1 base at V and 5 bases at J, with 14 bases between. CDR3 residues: CASSLVPGLTYGYTF. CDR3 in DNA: TGTGCCAGCAGCTTAGTGCCAGGCCTAACGTATGGCTACACCTTC.

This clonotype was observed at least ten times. The CDR3 spells CASSQGGTGGTDTQYF. The CDR3, as DNA: TGCGCCAGCAGCCAAGGCGGGACAGGGGGCACAGATACGCAGTATTTT. This chain links TRBV4-1 with TRBJ2-3, with 10 nucleotides matching TRBD1. The ends lost 1 base at V and 1 base at J; junction bases unmatched: 2. Germline values: CDR1 MGHRA, CDR2 YSYEKL. The CDR3 runs to 16 residues.

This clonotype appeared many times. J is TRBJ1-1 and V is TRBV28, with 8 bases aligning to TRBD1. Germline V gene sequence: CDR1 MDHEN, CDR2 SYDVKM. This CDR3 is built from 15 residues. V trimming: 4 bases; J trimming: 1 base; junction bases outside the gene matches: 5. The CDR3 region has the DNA TGTGCCAGCAGTTCGTTGGACAGGGCGAACACTGAAGCTTTCTTT. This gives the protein CASSSLDRANTEAFF.

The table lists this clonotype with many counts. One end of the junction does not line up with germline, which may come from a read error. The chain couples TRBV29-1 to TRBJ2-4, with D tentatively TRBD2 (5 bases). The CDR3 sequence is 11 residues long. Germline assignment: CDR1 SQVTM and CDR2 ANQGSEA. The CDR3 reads CSVVASLQLHF. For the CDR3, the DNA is TGCAGCGTGGTAGCGAGCCTCCAGTTGCACTTC.

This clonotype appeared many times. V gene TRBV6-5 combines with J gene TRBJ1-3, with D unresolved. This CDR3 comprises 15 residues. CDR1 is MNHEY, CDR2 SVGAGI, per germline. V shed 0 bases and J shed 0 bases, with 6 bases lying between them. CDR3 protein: CASSYSGFSGNTIYF. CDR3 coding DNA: TGTGCCAGCAGTTACTCAGGGTTCTCTGGAAACACCATATATTTT.

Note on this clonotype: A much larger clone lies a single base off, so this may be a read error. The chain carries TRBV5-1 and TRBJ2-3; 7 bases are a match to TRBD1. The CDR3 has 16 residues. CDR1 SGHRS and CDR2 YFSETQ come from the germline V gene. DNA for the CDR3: TGCGCCAGCAGCGTGACAGGGCTTTCTAGCACAGATATGCAGTATTTT. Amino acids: CASSVTGLSSTDMQYF.

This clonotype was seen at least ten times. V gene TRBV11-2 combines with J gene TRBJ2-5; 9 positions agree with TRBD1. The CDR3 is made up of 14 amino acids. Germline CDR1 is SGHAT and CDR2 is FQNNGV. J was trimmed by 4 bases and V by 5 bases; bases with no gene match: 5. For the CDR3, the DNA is TGTGCCAGCAGCCCCGGGACAGGGCGAGAGACCCAGTACTTC. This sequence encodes CASSPGTGRETQYF.